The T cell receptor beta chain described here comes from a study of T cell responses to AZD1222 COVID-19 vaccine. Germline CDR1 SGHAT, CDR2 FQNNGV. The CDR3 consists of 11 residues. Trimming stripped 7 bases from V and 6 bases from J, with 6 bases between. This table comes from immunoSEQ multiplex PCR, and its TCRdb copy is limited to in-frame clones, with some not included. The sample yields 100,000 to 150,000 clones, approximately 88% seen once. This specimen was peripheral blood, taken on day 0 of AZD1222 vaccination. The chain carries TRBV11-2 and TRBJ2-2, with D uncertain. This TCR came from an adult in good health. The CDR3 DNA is TGTGCCAGCACCACGGCCGGGGAGCTGTTTTTT. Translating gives CASTTAGELFF.